The 26 T cell receptor beta chains presented below share a single source sample, sequenced in a study of blood T cell repertoires in COVID-19. The method was immunoSEQ multiplex PCR; TCRdb's version includes in-frame clones alone and lacks a portion of them. The profile shows around 120,000 clones, about 83% of them singletons. Sample: peripheral blood. The receptors shown here come from a man between 65 and 85 years old with acute or convalescent COVID-19.

This clone was counted a few times. The chain couples TRBV28 to TRBJ1-6; 7 bases line up with TRBD1. CDR1 MDHEN and CDR2 SYDVKM come from the germline V gene. The V and J ends lost 6 bases and 6 bases, in that order; junction bases with no gene match: 5. There are 14 residues in the CDR3. The CDR3 loop reads CASSSTGLNSPLHF. Written as DNA, the CDR3 is TGTGCCAGCAGCTCGACAGGGCTTAATTCACCCCTCCACTTT.

This clone was seen a single time. J is TRBJ1-2 and V is TRBV10-3; 8 nucleotides align to TRBD1. V trimming: 7 bases; J trimming: 3 bases; junction bases outside the gene matches: 4. The CDR3 consists of 13 residues. Germline V gene sequence: CDR1 ENHRY, CDR2 SYGVKD. For the CDR3, the DNA is TGTGCCATCACGACAGGGGAACACTATGGCTACACCTTC. It encodes CAITTGEHYGYTF.

The V and J genes are TRBV19 and TRBJ2-7, with D possibly TRBD1 on 5 matching bases. Germline V gene data show CDR1 as LNHDA and CDR2 as SQIVND (reference sequence). CDR3 length equals 13 residues. Trimming took off 4 bases at V and 2 bases at J, with 9 bases between the two ends. The CDR3 DNA sequence: TGTGCCAGTAGTAGGGGCTCTCCCTACGAGCAGTACTTC. Translation gives CASSRGSPYEQYF. Drawing the rest from reference TRBV19 and TRBJ2-7, the complete variable domain is DGGITQSPKYLFRKEGQNVTLSCEQNLNHDAMYWYRQDPGQGLRLIYYSQIVNDFQKGDIAEGYSVSREKKESFPLTVTSAQKNPTAFYLCASSRGSPYEQYFGPGTRLTVT.

This rearrangement joins TRBV19 to TRBJ1-1, with D unresolved. Germline V gene lookup returns CDR1 LNHDA and CDR2 SQIVND (reference sequence). The CDR3 extends over 16 amino acids. Deletions cut 1 base from V and 1 base from J, with 13 bases between. The CDR3 protein is CASSIGGGPPNTEAFF. CDR3 DNA: TGTGCCAGTAGTATAGGGGGAGGGCCCCCGAACACTGAAGCTTTCTTT.

The rearrangement joins TRBV28 to TRBJ2-2, with D possibly matching TRBD1 (5 bases). The CDR3 covers 14 residues. Germline CDR1 is MDHEN and CDR2 is SYDVKM. Trimming removed 6 bases at V and 4 bases at J, with 12 bases between. The CDR3 sequence: CASRWTFSTGELFF. The CDR3 coding sequence is TGTGCCAGCAGGTGGACATTCTCCACCGGGGAGCTGTTTTTT.

This rearrangement joins TRBV30 to TRBJ2-5; 9 bases match TRBD1. Per germline, CDR1 GTSNPN and CDR2 SVGIG (reference sequence). Trimming at V came to 0 bases and at J to 5 bases, leaving 10 bases not matched to a gene. The CDR3 runs to 16 residues. Here the CDR3 reads CAWSVRVDRGMETQYF. CDR3 bases: TGTGCCTGGAGTGTCCGGGTGGACAGGGGTATGGAGACCCAGTACTTC.

This clone was picked up a small number of times. The chain combines TRBV2 with TRBJ1-5; D might be TRBD1 (6 bases). V gave up 5 bases and J gave up 3 bases, with 8 bases separating them. Per the germline V gene, CDR1 is SNHLY and CDR2 is FYNNEI. This CDR3 has 13 amino acids. The CDR3 here is CASSTGLNQPQHF. CDR3 bases: TGTGCCAGCAGTACAGGGCTCAATCAGCCCCAGCATTTT.

This clone was found a few times. V usage is TRBV7-8 and J usage is TRBJ1-2; TRBD1 matches at 10 bases. The V gene end was trimmed by 5 bases and the J gene end by 0 bases; junction bases not matched to a gene: 9. CDR3 length equals 17 residues. Germline CDR1 reads SGHVS; CDR2 reads FQNEAQ. The DNA of the CDR3 is TGTGCCAGCAGCAATCGGGACAGGGGTTTAGCTAACTATGGCTACACCTTC. Residues: CASSNRDRGLANYGYTF.

The chain links TRBV30 to TRBJ2-6; 7 bases are shared with TRBD2. CDR3 size: 15 residues. Trimming cost V 4 bases and J 0 bases; bases outside gene matches: 3. Germline V gene data show CDR1 as GTSNPN and CDR2 as SVGIG (reference sequence). The CDR3 nucleotides are TGTGCCTGGACTAGCGGAAGCTCTGGGGCCAACGTCCTGACTTTC. Encoded protein: CAWTSGSSGANVLTF.

This rearrangement joins TRBV28 to TRBJ1-3, with no clear D. Trimming shortened V by 5 bases and J by 0 bases, and 11 bases separated the two germline ends. Germline V gene data show CDR1 as MDHEN and CDR2 as SYDVKM. The CDR3 sequence is 15 residues long. This CDR3 is CASSTGSNSGNTIYF. CDR3 nucleotides: TGTGCCAGCAGTACCGGGTCCAACTCTGGAAACACCATATATTTT.

This sequence joins TRBV30 and TRBJ1-6; tentative D call: TRBD1 (6 bases). V lost 0 bases and J lost 9, with 9 bases in between. The CDR3 runs to 13 residues. Germline V lookup: CDR1 GTSNPN, CDR2 SVGIG (reference sequence). The CDR3 is CAWSVLDSSPLHF. The CDR3 DNA is TGTGCCTGGAGTGTTTTGGACAGTTCACCCCTCCACTTT.

The chain's CDR3 is CASSKALPGFSYEQYF. CDR3 sequence (DNA): TGTGCCAGCAGCAAAGCGCTCCCGGGGTTCTCCTACGAGCAGTACTTC. The genes are TRBV21-1 and TRBJ2-7; the table's D call, TRBD2, was not checked against the DNA. TRBV21-1 is designated a pseudogene. The CDR3 has 16 residues.

The chain carries TRBV10-3 and TRBJ1-3; the D is unclear. V was cut by 4 bases and J by 0 bases, with 13 bases left in between. The CDR3 spans 16 residues. CDR1 and CDR2 from the germline V gene are ENHRY and SYGVKD. The CDR3 here is CAISAISSRSGNTIYF. CDR3 DNA sequence: TGTGCCATCAGTGCGATTAGCAGCCGCTCTGGAAACACCATATATTTT.

In this sample, this clone turned up once. V and J are TRBV2 and TRBJ2-5; D is possibly TRBD2 (6 bases). The germline V gene has CDR1 SNHLY and CDR2 FYNNEI. The CDR3 length is 11 residues. The germline V and J ends were trimmed by 7 bases and 5 bases, with 8 bases remaining between them. CDR3 sequence reads: CASTREETQYF. The DNA for the CDR3 is TGTGCCAGCACCCGGGAGGAGACCCAGTACTTC.

This chain links TRBV12-3 or TRBV12-4 with TRBJ2-1, with 9 bases identical to TRBD1. J gave up 2 bases and V 8 bases, and 1 base lay outside the gene matches. This CDR3 has 13 amino acids. Written as DNA, the CDR3 is TGTGCCAGCCGACAGGGGGCCTACAATGAGCAGTTCTTC. This codes for CASRQGAYNEQFF.

This chain links TRBV28 with TRBJ1-2, with TRBD1 matching over 7 bases. The CDR3 spans 14 residues. V was pared by 5 bases and J by 2 bases, with 5 bases of the junction left unmatched. Germline loops: CDR1 MDHEN, CDR2 SYDVKM. CDR3 sequence (DNA): TGTGCCAGCAGTACCCCGGGACAGAACTATGGCTACACCTTC. It codes for CASSTPGQNYGYTF.

The chain is built from TRBV27 and TRBJ2-5; 11 bases line up with TRBD2. J gave up 4 bases and V 3 bases, and 4 bases lay outside the gene matches. The V gene's germline CDR1 is MNHEY and CDR2 SMNVEV (reference sequence). This CDR3 has 15 amino acids. CDR3 loop: CASSFAGTSGETQYF. CDR3 nucleotide sequence: TGTGCCAGCAGTTTCGCCGGGACTAGCGGAGAGACCCAGTACTTC.

The chain couples TRBV7-9 to TRBJ1-2; 8 positions match TRBD1. V dropped 3 bases and J dropped 1; count of bases not matched to a gene: 7. Germline loops: CDR1 SEHNR, CDR2 FQNEAQ (reference sequence). CDR3 length equals 16 residues. The CDR3 bases are TGTGCCAGCAGCTTTTTGAGAGGACAGGGTAACTATGGCTACACCTTC. Translation gives CASSFLRGQGNYGYTF. Filled out from reference TRBV7-9 and TRBJ1-2, the complete variable domain reads DTGVSQNPRHKITKRGQNVTFRCDPISEHNRLYWYRQTLGQGPEFLTYFQNEAQLEKSRLLSDRFSAERPKGSFSTLEIQRTEQGDSAMYLCASSFLRGQGNYGYTFGSGTRLTVV.

A single count supports this clone. J is TRBJ2-7 and V is TRBV21-1; the table's D call, TRBD2, was not checked against the DNA. TRBV21-1 is a pseudogene. The CDR3 is 19 residues long. DNA for the CDR3: TGTGCCAGCCCGAGGGGGGGCACAGGGACAAGCGGGAGAACAGGCGAGCAGTACTTC. It yields the protein CASPRGGTGTSGRTGEQYF.

V is TRBV29-1 and J is TRBJ1-2; 7 bases are a match to TRBD1. The CDR3 spans 14 residues. Germline CDR1 reads SQVTM; CDR2 reads ANQGSEA. Losses at the gene ends were 8 bases for V and 0 bases for J; bases not matched to a gene: 9. CDR3 sequence (DNA): TGCAGCTCACAAGAAACAGGGGCTAACTATGGCTACACCTTC. Translation gives CSSQETGANYGYTF.

The chain has TRBV9 and TRBJ1-2; 7 positions match TRBD1. The CDR3 is 15 residues long. Germline-derived CDR1 and CDR2 are SGDLS and YYNGEE. Trimming took 4 bases from V and 0 from J; bases not matched to a gene: 6. This CDR3 is CASSPRTGTNYGYTF. CDR3 DNA: TGTGCCAGCAGCCCCCGGACAGGTACTAACTATGGCTACACCTTC.

The gene calls are TRBV7-3 and TRBJ2-7; 11 positions match TRBD1. The CDR3 is made up of 15 amino acids. The V segment lost 2 bases and the J segment 3 bases; nucleotides outside the gene matches: 3. Looked up from germline, CDR1 is SGHTA and CDR2 is FQGTGA. For the CDR3, the DNA is TGTGCCAGCAGCTTATCTGGGACAGGGGGCTACGAGCAGTACTTC. It translates to CASSLSGTGGYEQYF.

The chain has TRBV9 and TRBJ1-1; the D is unclear. V dropped 2 bases and J dropped 4 bases, with 9 bases sitting between them. The CDR3 contains 13 residues. In germline, CDR1 is SGDLS, CDR2 YYNGEE. CDR3 loop: CASSVGPVTEAFF. The CDR3 DNA reads as TGTGCCAGCAGCGTGGGCCCCGTCACTGAAGCTTTCTTT.

This clone was observed a few times. V is TRBV7-2 and J is TRBJ1-1, with TRBD1 matching over 9 bases. The V and J ends lost 4 bases and 5 bases, in that order; junction bases with no gene match: 5. CDR1 and CDR2 from the germline V gene are SGHTA and FQGNSA. The CDR3 covers 14 residues. The CDR3 DNA reads as TGTGCCAGCAGCTCCACAGGGGGCGGGACTGAAGCTTTCTTT. Translation gives CASSSTGGGTEAFF.

The chain recombines TRBV4-1 with TRBJ2-3; the D is unclear. Germline lookup yields CDR1 MGHRA and CDR2 YSYEKL. This CDR3 contains 13 residues. Trimming shortened V by 4 bases and J by 2 bases, and 7 bases separated the two germline ends. This CDR3 is CASSLAATDTQYF. In DNA, the CDR3 is TGCGCCAGCAGCCTGGCCGCCACAGATACGCAGTATTTT.

The chain combines TRBV7-9 with TRBJ1-4; D is undetermined. The CDR3 sequence is 15 residues long. The V gene's germline CDR1 is SEHNR and CDR2 FQNEAQ (reference sequence). The ends were cut back, 2 bases at V and 0 bases at J, with 7 bases in the middle. CDR3 in amino acids: CASSLFPATNEKLFF. DNA of the CDR3: TGTGCCAGCAGCTTATTCCCAGCAACTAATGAAAAACTGTTTTTT.